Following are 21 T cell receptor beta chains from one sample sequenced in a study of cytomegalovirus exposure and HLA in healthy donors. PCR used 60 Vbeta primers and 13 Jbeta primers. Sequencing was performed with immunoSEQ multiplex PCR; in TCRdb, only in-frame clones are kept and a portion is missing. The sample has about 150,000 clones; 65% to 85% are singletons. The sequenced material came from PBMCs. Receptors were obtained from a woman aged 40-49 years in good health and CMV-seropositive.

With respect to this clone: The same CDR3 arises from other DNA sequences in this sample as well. CDR3 amino acids: CASGLSGVGTDTQYF. The DNA of the CDR3 is TGTGCTAGTGGCCTTAGCGGGGTCGGCACAGATACGCAGTATTTT. The chain combines TRBV12-5 with TRBJ2-3; 8 bases agree with TRBD2. The junction had 6 bases not matched to a gene; V was cut back by 6 bases and J by 1 base. The CDR3 contains 15 residues. Germline CDR1 is LGHNT and CDR2 is FRNRAP.

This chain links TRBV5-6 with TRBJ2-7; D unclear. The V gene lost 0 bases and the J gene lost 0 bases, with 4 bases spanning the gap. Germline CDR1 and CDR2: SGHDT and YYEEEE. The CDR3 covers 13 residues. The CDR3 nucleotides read TGTGCCAGCAGCTTGGCGAGCTCCTACGAGCAGTACTTC. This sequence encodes CASSLASSYEQYF.

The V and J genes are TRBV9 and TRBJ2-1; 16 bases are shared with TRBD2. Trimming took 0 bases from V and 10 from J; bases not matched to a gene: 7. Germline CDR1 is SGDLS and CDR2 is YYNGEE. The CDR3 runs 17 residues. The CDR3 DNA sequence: TGTGCCAGCAGCGTAGCCGGGACTAGCGGGGGGGCTGACGAGCAGTTCTTC. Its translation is CASSVAGTSGGADEQFF.

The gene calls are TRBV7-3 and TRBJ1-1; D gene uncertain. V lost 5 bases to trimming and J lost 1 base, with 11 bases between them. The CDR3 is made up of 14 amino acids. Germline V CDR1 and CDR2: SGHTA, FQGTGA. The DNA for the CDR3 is TGTGCCAGCAGCCTCCGGGAGGGGAACACTGAAGCTTTCTTT. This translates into CASSLREGNTEAFF. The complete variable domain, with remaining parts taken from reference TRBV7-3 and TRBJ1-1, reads GAGVSQTPSNKVTEKGKYVELRCDPISGHTALYWYRQSLGQGPEFLIYFQGTGAADDSGLPNDRFFAVRPEGSVSTLKIQRTERGDSAVYLCASSLREGNTEAFFGQGTRLTVV.

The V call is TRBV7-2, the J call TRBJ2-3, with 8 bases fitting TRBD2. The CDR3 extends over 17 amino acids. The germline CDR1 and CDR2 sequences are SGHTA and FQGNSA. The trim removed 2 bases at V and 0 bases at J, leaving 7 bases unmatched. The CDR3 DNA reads TGTGCCAGCAGCTTACCCAAATTAGCGGGGAGCACAGATACGCAGTATTTT. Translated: CASSLPKLAGSTDTQYF.

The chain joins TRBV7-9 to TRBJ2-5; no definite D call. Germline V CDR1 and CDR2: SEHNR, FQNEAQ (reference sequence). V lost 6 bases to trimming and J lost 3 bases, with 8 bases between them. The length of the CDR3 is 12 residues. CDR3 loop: CASSPTEETQYF. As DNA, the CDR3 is TGTGCCAGCAGTCCAACGGAAGAGACCCAGTACTTC. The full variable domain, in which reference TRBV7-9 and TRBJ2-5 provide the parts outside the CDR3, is DTGVSQNPRHKITKRGQNVTFRCDPISEHNRLYWYRQTLGQGPEFLTYFQNEAQLEKSRLLSDRFSAERPKGSFSTLEIQRTEQGDSAMYLCASSPTEETQYFGPGTRLLVL.

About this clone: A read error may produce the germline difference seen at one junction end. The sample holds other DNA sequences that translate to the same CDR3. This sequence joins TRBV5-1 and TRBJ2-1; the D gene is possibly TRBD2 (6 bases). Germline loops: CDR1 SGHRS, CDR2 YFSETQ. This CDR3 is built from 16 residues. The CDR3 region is CASSLVAGTYYNEQFF. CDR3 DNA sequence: TGTGCCAGCAGCTTGGTGGCGGGAACGTACTACAATGAGCAGTTCTTC.

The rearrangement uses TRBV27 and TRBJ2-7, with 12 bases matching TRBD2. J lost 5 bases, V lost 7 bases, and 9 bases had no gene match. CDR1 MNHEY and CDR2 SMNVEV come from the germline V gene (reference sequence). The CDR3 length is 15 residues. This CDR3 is CASNRLAGAWDEQYF. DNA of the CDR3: TGTGCCAGCAACAGACTAGCGGGAGCCTGGGACGAGCAGTACTTC.

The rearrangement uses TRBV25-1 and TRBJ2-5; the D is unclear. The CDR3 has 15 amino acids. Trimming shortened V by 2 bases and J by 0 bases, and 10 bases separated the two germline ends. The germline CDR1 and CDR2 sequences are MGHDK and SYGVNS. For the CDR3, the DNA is TGTGCCAGCAGTGAAAGGAGAGGCTACCAAGAGACCCAGTACTTC. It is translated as CASSERRGYQETQYF.

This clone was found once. CDR3 amino acids: CASSESILSGSSNQPQHF. For the CDR3, the DNA is TGCGCCAGCAGTGAGTCGATTCTGTCGGGGTCTAGCAATCAGCCCCAGCATTTT. The chain uses TRBV10-1 and TRBJ1-5; no clear D gene. V dropped 0 bases and J dropped 0 bases, with 15 bases sitting between them. CDR3 length: 18 amino acids. Germline V CDR1 and CDR2: WNHNN, SYGVQD (reference sequence).

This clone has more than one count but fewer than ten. CDR3 amino acids: CASRGQLPDGYTF. The CDR3 bases are TGTGCCAGCAGGGGACAGCTCCCTGATGGCTACACCTTC. The rearrangement links TRBV6-1 to TRBJ1-2; 7 bases map to TRBD1. The CDR3 is 13 residues long. In germline, CDR1 is MNHNS, CDR2 SASEGT. Trimming removed 6 bases from V and 6 bases from J; junction bases left unmatched: 7.

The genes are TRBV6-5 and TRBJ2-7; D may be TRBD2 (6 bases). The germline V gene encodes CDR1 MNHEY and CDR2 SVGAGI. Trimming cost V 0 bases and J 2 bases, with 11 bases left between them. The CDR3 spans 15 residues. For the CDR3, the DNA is TGTGCCAGCAGTTACTCGATGGAGGGACCCTACGAGCAGTACTTC. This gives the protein CASSYSMEGPYEQYF.

The CDR3 DNA sequence: TGTGCCAGCAGAGCCGGGACAGGGAGTACCGGGGAGCTGTTTTTT. Translated, it gives CASRAGTGSTGELFF. This chain links TRBV2 with TRBJ2-2, with 9 nucleotides matching TRBD1. This CDR3 has 15 residues. After removal of 6 bases from V and 5 bases from J, the junction contained 7 bases not matched to a gene. Germline assignment: CDR1 SNHLY and CDR2 FYNNEI. Looking up the rest from reference TRBV2 and TRBJ2-2 gives the full variable domain: EPEVTQTPSHQVTQMGQEVILRCVPISNHLYFYWYRQILGQKVEFLVSFYNNEISEKSEIFDDQFSVERPDGSNFTLKIRSTKLEDSAMYFCASRAGTGSTGELFFGEGSRLTVL.

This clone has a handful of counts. The CDR3 coding sequence is TGCGCCAGCAGCTTGGACCTCGGGGGCACTGAAGCTTTCTTT. Translation: CASSLDLGGTEAFF. The V call is TRBV5-1, the J call TRBJ1-1; D possibly corresponds to TRBD1 (5 bases). CDR1 and CDR2 from the germline V gene are SGHRS and YFSETQ. This CDR3 has 14 residues. V was shortened by 0 bases and J by 4 bases, with 10 bases between the two germline ends. The whole variable domain, filled in from reference TRBV5-1 and TRBJ1-1, reads KAGVTQTPRYLIKTRGQQVTLSCSPISGHRSVSWYQQTPGQGLQFLFEYFSETQRNKGNFPGRFSGRQFSNSRSEMNVSTLELGDSALYLCASSLDLGGTEAFFGQGTRLTVV.

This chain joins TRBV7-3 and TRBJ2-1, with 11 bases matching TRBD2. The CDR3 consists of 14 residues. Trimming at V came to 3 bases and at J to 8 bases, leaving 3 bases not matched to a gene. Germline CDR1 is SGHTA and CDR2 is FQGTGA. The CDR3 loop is CASSLSSGRDEQFF. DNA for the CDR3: TGTGCCAGCAGCTTGAGTAGCGGGAGGGATGAGCAGTTCTTC.

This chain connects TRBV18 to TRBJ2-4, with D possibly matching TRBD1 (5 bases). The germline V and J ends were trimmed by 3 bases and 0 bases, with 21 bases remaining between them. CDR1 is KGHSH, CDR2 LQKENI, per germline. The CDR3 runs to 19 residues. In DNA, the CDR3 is TGTGCCAGCTCACCCTCTCAGCCTAAAGGGGAACTAGCCAAAAACATTCAGTACTTC. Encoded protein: CASSPSQPKGELAKNIQYF.

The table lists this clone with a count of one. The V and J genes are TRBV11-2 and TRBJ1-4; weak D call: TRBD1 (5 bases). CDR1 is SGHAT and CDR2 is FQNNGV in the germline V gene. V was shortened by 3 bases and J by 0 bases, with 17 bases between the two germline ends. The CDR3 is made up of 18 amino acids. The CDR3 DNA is TGTGCCAGCAGCTTCGACAGAGATGTGGCCGCAACTAATGAAAAACTGTTTTTT. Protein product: CASSFDRDVAATNEKLFF.

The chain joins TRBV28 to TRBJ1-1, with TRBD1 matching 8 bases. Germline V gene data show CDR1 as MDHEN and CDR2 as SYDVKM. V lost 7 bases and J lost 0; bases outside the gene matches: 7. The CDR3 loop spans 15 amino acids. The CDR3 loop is CASIKQGVMNTEAFF. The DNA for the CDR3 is TGTGCCAGCATTAAACAGGGGGTTATGAACACTGAAGCTTTCTTT. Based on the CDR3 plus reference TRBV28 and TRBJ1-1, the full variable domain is DVKVTQSSRYLVKRTGEKVFLECVQDMDHENMFWYRQDPGLGLRLIYFSYDVKMKEKGDIPEGYSVSREKKERFSLILESASTNQTSMYLCASIKQGVMNTEAFFGQGTRLTVV.

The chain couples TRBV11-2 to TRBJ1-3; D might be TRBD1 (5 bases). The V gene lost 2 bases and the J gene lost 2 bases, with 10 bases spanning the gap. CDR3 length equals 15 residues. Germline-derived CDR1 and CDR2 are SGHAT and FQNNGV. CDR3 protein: CASSLRQGAGNTIYF. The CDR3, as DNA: TGTGCCAGCAGCTTAAGGCAGGGCGCTGGAAACACCATATATTTT.

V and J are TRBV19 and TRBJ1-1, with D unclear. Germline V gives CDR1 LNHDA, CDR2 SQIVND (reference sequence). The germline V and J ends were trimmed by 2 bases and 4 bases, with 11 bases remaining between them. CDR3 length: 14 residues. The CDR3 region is CASSISLSGTEAFF. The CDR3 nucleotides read TGTGCCAGTAGTATAAGTTTATCAGGCACTGAAGCTTTCTTT.

The CDR3 spells CASSYSGQTSDEQYF. CDR3 nucleotide sequence: TGTGCCAGCAGTTACTCAGGACAGACCTCGGACGAGCAGTACTTC. The J gene is TRBJ2-7, the V gene TRBV6-5; D is possibly TRBD1 (6 bases). V gave up 0 bases and J gave up 5 bases, with 14 bases separating them. This CDR3 has 15 residues. Germline V CDR1 and CDR2: MNHEY, SVGAGI.